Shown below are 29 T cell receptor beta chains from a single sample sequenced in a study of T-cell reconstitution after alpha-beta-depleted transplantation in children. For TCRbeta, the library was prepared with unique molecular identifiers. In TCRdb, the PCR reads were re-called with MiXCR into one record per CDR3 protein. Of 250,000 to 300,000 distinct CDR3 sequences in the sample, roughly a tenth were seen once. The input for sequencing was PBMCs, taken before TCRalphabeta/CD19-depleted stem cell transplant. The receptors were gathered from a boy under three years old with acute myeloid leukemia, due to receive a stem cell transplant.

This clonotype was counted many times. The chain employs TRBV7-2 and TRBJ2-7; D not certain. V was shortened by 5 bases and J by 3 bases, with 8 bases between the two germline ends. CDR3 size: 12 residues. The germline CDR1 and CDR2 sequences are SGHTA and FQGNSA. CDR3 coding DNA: TGTGCCAGCAGCCCCAAGGTCTACGAGCAGTACTTC. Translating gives CASSPKVYEQYF. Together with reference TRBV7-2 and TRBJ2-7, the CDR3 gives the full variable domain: GAGVSQSPSNKVTEKGKDVELRCDPISGHTALYWYRQSLGQGLEFLIYFQGNSAPDKSGLPSDRFSAERTGGSVSTLTIQRTQQEDSAVYLCASSPKVYEQYFGPGTRLTVT.

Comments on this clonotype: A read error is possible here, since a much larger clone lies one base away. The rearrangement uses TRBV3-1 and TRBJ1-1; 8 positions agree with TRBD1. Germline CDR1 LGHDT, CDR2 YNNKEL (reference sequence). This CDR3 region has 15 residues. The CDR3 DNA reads TGTACCAGCAGCCCCAAAGACAGGGGGAACACTGAAGCTTTCTTT. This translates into CTSSPKDRGNTEAFF.

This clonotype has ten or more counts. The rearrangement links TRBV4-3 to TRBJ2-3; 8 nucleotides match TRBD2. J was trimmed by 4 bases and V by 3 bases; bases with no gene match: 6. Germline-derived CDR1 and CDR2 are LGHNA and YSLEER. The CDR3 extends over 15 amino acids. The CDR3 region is CASSQALGGADTQYF. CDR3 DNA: TGCGCCAGCAGCCAGGCACTCGGGGGGGCAGATACGCAGTATTTT.

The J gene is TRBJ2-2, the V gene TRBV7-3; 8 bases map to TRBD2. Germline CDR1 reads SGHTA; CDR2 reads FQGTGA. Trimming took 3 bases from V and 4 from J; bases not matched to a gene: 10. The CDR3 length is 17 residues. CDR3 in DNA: TGTGCCAGCAGCTTCCTAGGCGGGAGGCTGATCACCGGGGAGCTGTTTTTT. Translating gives CASSFLGGRLITGELFF.

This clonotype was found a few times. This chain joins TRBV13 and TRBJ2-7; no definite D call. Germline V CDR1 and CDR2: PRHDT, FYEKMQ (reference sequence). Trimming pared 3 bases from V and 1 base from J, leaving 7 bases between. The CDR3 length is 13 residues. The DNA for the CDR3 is TGTGCCAGCAGCTTTGCCCGGTCCTACGAGCAGTACTTC. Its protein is CASSFARSYEQYF. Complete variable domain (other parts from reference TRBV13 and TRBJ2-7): AAGVIQSPRHLIKEKRETATLKCYPIPRHDTVYWYQQGPGQDPQFLISFYEKMQSDKGSIPDRFSAQQFSDYHSELNMSSLELGDSALYFCASSFARSYEQYFGPGTRLTVT.

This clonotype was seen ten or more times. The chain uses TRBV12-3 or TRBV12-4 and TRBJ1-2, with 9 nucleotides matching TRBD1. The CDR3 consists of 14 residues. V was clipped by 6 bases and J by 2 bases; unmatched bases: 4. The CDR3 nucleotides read TGTGCCAGCAGGCTACAGGGGGCGAACTATGGCTACACCTTC. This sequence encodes CASRLQGANYGYTF.

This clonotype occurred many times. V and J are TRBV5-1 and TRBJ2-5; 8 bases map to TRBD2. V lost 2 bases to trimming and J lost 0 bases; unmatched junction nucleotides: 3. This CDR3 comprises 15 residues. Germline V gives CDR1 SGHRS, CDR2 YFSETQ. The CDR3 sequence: CASSFQRGYQETQYF. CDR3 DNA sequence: TGCGCCAGCAGCTTCCAGCGGGGGTACCAAGAGACCCAGTACTTC.

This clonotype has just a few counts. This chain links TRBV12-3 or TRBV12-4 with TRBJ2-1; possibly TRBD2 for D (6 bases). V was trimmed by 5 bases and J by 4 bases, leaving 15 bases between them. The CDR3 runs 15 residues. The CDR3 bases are TGTGCCAGCAGTCCGTATGGCGGGACGTACAATGAGCAGTTCTTC. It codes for CASSPYGGTYNEQFF.

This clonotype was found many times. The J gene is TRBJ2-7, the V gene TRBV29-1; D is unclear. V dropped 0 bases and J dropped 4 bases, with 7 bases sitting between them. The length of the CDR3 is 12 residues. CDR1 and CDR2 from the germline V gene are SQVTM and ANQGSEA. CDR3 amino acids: CSVEEGAYEQYF. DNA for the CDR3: TGCAGCGTTGAAGAGGGCGCTTACGAGCAGTACTTC.

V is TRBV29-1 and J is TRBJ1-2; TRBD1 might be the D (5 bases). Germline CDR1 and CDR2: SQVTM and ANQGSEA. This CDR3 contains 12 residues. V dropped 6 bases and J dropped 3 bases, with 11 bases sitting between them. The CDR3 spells CSVVGHDYGYTF. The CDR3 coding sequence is TGCAGCGTGGTCGGACACGACTATGGCTACACCTTC.

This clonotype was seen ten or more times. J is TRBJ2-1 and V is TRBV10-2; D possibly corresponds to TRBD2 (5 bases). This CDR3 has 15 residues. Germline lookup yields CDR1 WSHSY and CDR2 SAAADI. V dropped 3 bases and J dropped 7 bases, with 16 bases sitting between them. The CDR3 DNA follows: TGCGCCAGCAGTGAACGGGGAGTGGAACTTAATGAGCAGTTCTTC. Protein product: CASSERGVELNEQFF.

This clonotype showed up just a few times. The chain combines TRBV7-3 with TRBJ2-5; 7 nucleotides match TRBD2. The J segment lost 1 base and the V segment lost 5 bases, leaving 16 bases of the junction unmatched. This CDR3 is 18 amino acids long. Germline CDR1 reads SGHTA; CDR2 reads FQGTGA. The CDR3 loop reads CASSRFALSGKSQETQYF. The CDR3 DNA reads TGTGCCAGCAGCAGGTTCGCACTAAGCGGGAAGTCCCAAGAGACCCAGTACTTC.

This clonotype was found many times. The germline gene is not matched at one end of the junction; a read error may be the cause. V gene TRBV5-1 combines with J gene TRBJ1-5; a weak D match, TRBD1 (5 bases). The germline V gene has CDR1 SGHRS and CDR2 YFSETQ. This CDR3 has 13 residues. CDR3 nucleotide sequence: TGTGCCAGCAGTCTGGCAGGGAATCAGCCCCAGCATTTT. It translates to CASSLAGNQPQHF.

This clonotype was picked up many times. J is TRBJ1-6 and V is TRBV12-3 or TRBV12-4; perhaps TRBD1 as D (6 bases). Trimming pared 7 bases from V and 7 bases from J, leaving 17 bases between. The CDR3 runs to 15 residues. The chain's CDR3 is CASTGRGLGNSPLHF. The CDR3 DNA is TGTGCCAGCACTGGCCGGGGGCTGGGGAATTCACCCCTCCACTTT.

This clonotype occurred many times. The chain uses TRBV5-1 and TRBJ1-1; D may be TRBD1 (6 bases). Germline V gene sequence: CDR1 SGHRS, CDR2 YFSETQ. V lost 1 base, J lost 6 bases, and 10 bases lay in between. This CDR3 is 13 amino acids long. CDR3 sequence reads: CASSLPQGSEAFF. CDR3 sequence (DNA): TGCGCCAGCAGCTTGCCCCAGGGGTCTGAAGCTTTCTTT.

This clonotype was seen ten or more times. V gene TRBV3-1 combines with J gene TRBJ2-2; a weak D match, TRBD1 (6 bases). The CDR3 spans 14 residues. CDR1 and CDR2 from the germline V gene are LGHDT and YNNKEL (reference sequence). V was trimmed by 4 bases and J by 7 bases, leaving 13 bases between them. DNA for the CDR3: TGTGCCAGCAGCCCTACAGGGTTTTACGGGGAGCTGTTTTTT. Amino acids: CASSPTGFYGELFF.

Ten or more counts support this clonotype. CDR3 sequence: CASSQTPAPGELFF. The CDR3 DNA reads TGCGCCAGCAGCCAAACCCCGGCCCCCGGGGAGCTGTTTTTT. The genes are TRBV4-3 and TRBJ2-2; no clear D. CDR1 LGHNA and CDR2 YSLEER come from the germline V gene. Trimming stripped 2 bases from V and 6 bases from J, with 10 bases between. This CDR3 has 14 residues.

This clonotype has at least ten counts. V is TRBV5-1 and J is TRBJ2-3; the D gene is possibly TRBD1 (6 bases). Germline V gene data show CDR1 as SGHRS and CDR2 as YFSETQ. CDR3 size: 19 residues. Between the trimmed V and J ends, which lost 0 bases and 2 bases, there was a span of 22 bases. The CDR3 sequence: CASSLVGPSRDTYTDTQYF. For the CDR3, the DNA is TGCGCCAGCAGCTTGGTAGGCCCGTCCCGGGACACCTACACAGATACGCAGTATTTT.

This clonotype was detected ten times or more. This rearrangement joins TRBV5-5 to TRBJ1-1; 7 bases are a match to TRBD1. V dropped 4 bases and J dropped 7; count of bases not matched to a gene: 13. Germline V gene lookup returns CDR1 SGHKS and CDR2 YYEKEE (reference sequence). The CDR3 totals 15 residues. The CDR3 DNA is TGTGCCAGCAGCCCTATACTACAGGGGTGGGGTGAAGCTTTCTTT. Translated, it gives CASSPILQGWGEAFF.

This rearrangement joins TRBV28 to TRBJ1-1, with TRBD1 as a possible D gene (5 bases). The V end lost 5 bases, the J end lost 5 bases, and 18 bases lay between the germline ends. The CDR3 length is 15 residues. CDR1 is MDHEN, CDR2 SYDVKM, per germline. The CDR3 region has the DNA TGTGCCAGCAGTCCTCTTACGGGGGTGAGAACTGAAGCTTTCTTT. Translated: CASSPLTGVRTEAFF.

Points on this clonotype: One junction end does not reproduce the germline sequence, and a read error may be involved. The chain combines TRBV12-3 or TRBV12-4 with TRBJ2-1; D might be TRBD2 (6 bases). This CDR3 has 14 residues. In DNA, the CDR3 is TGTGCCAGCACCTTCGGGAGCTCCTACTATGAGCAGTTCTTC. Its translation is CASTFGSSYYEQFF.

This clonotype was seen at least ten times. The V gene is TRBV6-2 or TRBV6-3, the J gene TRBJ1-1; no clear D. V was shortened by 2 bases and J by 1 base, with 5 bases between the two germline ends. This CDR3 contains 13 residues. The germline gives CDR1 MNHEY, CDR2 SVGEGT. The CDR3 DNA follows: TGTGCCAGCAGTTACGGGCAGAACACTGAAGCTTTCTTT. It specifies CASSYGQNTEAFF.

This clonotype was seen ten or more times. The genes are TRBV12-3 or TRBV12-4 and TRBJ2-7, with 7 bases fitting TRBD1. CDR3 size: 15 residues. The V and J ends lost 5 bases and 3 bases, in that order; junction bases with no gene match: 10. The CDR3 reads CASSGRDSQSYEQYF. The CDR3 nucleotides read TGTGCCAGCAGTGGCCGGGACAGCCAGAGCTACGAGCAGTACTTC.

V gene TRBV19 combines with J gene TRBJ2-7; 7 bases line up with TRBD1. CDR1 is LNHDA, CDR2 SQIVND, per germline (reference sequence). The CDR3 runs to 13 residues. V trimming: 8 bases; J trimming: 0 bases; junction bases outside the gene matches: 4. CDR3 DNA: TGTGCCAGTGGACAGGCCTACTCCTACGAGCAGTACTTC. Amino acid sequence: CASGQAYSYEQYF.

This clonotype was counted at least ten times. Here the CDR3 reads CASRALADTQYF. CDR3 nucleotides: TGTGCCAGCAGAGCCCTGGCAGATACGCAGTATTTT. J is TRBJ2-3 and V is TRBV7-2; D not certain. The CDR3 covers 12 residues. V lost 6 bases and J lost 4, with 8 bases in between. Germline V gene sequence: CDR1 SGHTA, CDR2 FQGNSA. The full variable domain, its missing parts supplied by reference TRBV7-2 and TRBJ2-3, is GAGVSQSPSNKVTEKGKDVELRCDPISGHTALYWYRQSLGQGLEFLIYFQGNSAPDKSGLPSDRFSAERTGGSVSTLTIQRTQQEDSAVYLCASRALADTQYFGPGTRLTVL.

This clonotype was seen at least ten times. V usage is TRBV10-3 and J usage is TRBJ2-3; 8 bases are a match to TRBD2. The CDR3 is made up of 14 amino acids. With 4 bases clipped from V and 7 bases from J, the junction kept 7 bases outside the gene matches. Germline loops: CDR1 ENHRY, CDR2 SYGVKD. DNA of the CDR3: TGTGCCATCAGTGTCGGCGGGGGGACCCATACGCAGTATTTT. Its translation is CAISVGGGTHTQYF.

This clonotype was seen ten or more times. CDR3 sequence: CASRRGQGGETQYF. The CDR3 nucleotides are TGCGCCAGCAGAAGAGGACAGGGGGGGGAGACCCAGTACTTC. The chain employs TRBV10-2 and TRBJ2-5; 10 bases align to TRBD1. V lost 6 bases and J lost 5; bases outside the gene matches: 6. Per the germline V gene, CDR1 is WSHSY and CDR2 is SAAADI. The CDR3 consists of 14 residues.

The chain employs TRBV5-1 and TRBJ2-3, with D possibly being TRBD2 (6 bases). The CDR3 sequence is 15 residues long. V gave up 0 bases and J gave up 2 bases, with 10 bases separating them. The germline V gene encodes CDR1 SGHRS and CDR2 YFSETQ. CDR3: CASSLELAYTDTQYF. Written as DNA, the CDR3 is TGCGCCAGCAGCTTGGAACTAGCCTACACAGATACGCAGTATTTT.

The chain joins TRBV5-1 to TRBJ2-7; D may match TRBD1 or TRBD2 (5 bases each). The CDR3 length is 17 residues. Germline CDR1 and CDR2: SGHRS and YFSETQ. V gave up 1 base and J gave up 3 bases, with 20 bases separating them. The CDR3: CASSLSGTSSRGYEQYF. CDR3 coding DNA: TGCGCCAGCAGCTTGTCGGGGACCTCATCCCGGGGCTACGAGCAGTACTTC. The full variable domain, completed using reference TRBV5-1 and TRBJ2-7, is KAGVTQTPRYLIKTRGQQVTLSCSPISGHRSVSWYQQTPGQGLQFLFEYFSETQRNKGNFPGRFSGRQFSNSRSEMNVSTLELGDSALYLCASSLSGTSSRGYEQYFGPGTRLTVT.